This passage covers 5 T cell receptor beta chains from one sample sequenced in a study of blood T cell repertoires in COVID-19. Repertoires were generated with immunoSEQ multiplex PCR, while TCRdb's copy carries only in-frame clones and drops some. The sample includes 300,000 to 350,000 clones, 90% of them seen just once. The sequencing sample was made of peripheral blood. These receptors originate from a woman aged 30 to 39 with COVID-19, enrolled during active disease.

This chain connects TRBV7-8 to TRBJ1-4; 8 nucleotides match TRBD1. The CDR3 length is 15 residues. The V segment lost 4 bases and the J segment 3 bases; nucleotides outside the gene matches: 4. The germline V gene has CDR1 SGHVS and CDR2 FQNEAQ. In DNA form, the CDR3 reads TGTGCCAGCAGCTCCTCAGGGGGCCCTAATGAAAAACTGTTTTTT. It is translated as CASSSSGGPNEKLFF.

The rearrangement links TRBV30 to TRBJ1-3; no firm D call. The V gene lost 0 bases and the J gene lost 3 bases, with 12 bases spanning the gap. CDR1 and CDR2 from the germline V gene are GTSNPN and SVGIG (reference sequence). The CDR3 loop spans 15 amino acids. In nucleotides, the CDR3 is TGTGCCTGGAGTGTATCCCGCGCGGGTGGAAACACCATATATTTT. As protein: CAWSVSRAGGNTIYF.

The chain combines TRBV3-1 (or the pseudogene TRBV3-2) with TRBJ2-1, with TRBD2 as a possible D gene (6 bases). This CDR3 region has 16 residues. Germline V gene lookup returns CDR1 LGHDT and CDR2 YNNKEL (reference sequence). V lost 4 bases and J lost 0, with 13 bases in between. The CDR3 sequence: CASSPPYGSSYNEQFF. For the CDR3, the DNA is TGTGCCAGCAGCCCCCCCTACGGGAGCTCCTACAATGAGCAGTTCTTC.

The sample holds one count of this clone. This sequence joins TRBV12-5 and TRBJ2-3; D perhaps matches TRBD1 (5 bases). Trimming shortened V by 0 bases and J by 1 base, and 17 bases separated the two germline ends. CDR1 and CDR2 from the germline V gene are LGHNT and FRNRAP. This CDR3 contains 18 residues. CDR3 protein: CASGLVQDGRVGTDTQYF. The CDR3 DNA reads as TGTGCTAGTGGTTTGGTACAGGACGGTCGCGTGGGCACAGATACGCAGTATTTT.

This clone was detected a few times. This chain links TRBV27 with TRBJ1-2; D not resolved. Per the germline V gene, CDR1 is MNHEY and CDR2 is SMNVEV (reference sequence). Trimming cost V 3 bases and J 8 bases, with 10 bases left between them. There are 12 residues in the CDR3. This chain's CDR3 is CASSFQGGGYTF. CDR3 nucleotide sequence: TGTGCCAGCAGTTTCCAAGGAGGGGGCTACACCTTC.